One sample yielded the 19 T cell receptor beta chains listed below, sequenced in a study of cytomegalovirus exposure and HLA in healthy donors. The primer mix had 60 Vbeta and 13 Jbeta primers. Here immunoSEQ multiplex PCR was the method, and the copy in TCRdb shows in-frame clones only, minus some. The sample holds more than 90,000 clones, roughly 80% seen once. Sequences were obtained from PBMCs. The receptors shown here come from a man aged 35 to 55 in good health and CMV-seronegative.

This clone was seen more than once but under ten times. The chain recombines TRBV7-6 with TRBJ2-5; D might be TRBD2 (5 bases). Germline CDR1 is SGHVS and CDR2 is FNYEAQ. The ends were cut back, 5 bases at V and 0 bases at J, with 10 bases in the middle. This CDR3 comprises 14 residues. CDR3: CASSPGLNQETQYF. CDR3 nucleotides: TGTGCCAGCAGCCCCGGACTTAACCAAGAGACCCAGTACTTC.

The V and J genes are TRBV18 and TRBJ1-1; no firm D call. This CDR3 has 14 residues. The V gene lost 4 bases and the J gene lost 4 bases, with 13 bases spanning the gap. CDR1 KGHSH and CDR2 LQKENI come from the germline V gene. CDR3 coding DNA: TGTGCCAGCTCACGTGCGGGGAAGGGCACTGAAGCTTTCTTT. Translated, it gives CASSRAGKGTEAFF.

The chain couples TRBV12-5 to TRBJ1-2; 8 nucleotides align to TRBD1. This CDR3 region has 14 residues. From germline, CDR1 is LGHNT and CDR2 FRNRAP. V trimming: 1 base; J trimming: 4 bases; junction bases outside the gene matches: 2. The CDR3 loop reads CASGLAQGAYGYTF. The CDR3 DNA follows: TGTGCTAGTGGTTTGGCGCAGGGGGCCTATGGCTACACCTTC. The variable domain in full, with the rest retrieved from reference TRBV12-5 and TRBJ1-2, is DARVTQTPRHKVTEMGQEVTMRCQPILGHNTVFWYRQTMMQGLELLAYFRNRAPLDDSGMPKDRFSAEMPDATLATLKIQPSEPRDSAVYFCASGLAQGAYGYTFGSGTRLTVV.

This clone was seen a single time. Other DNA sequences in the same sample also yield this CDR3. The V call is TRBV5-1, the J call TRBJ2-1, with TRBD2 identical over 11 bases. V trimming: 0 bases; J trimming: 7 bases; junction bases outside the gene matches: 3. The CDR3 sequence is 15 residues long. Germline CDR1 reads SGHRS; CDR2 reads YFSETQ. DNA of the CDR3: TGCGCCAGCAGCTTGGTAGCGGGGGGGCGGAATGAGCAGTTCTTC. Protein sequence: CASSLVAGGRNEQFF.

This chain joins TRBV19 and TRBJ2-5; TRBD2 might be the D (6 bases). V was pared by 5 bases and J by 4 bases, with 17 bases between. The CDR3 is made up of 15 amino acids. Germline CDR1 and CDR2: LNHDA and SQIVND (reference sequence). In DNA, the CDR3 is TGTGCCAGTAGTCCCCGCCGACTAGGTGGAGAGACCCAGTACTTC. This sequence encodes CASSPRRLGGETQYF.

The chain is built from TRBV7-9 and TRBJ2-7; 8 bases agree with TRBD1. Germline CDR1 is SEHNR and CDR2 is FQNEAQ (reference sequence). V was pared by 6 bases and J by 3 bases, with 7 bases of the junction left unmatched. The length of the CDR3 is 14 residues. The CDR3, as DNA: TGTGCCAGCAGTCAACCCACAGGGGGCTACGAGCAGTACTTC. Translated: CASSQPTGGYEQYF.

This clone turned up a few times. J is TRBJ2-3 and V is TRBV18; tentatively, D is TRBD1 (6 bases). The CDR3 spans 14 residues. Germline lookup yields CDR1 KGHSH and CDR2 LQKENI. Trimming took 3 bases from V and 8 from J, leaving 15 bases between them. The CDR3 protein is CASSPQGEGVTQYF. In DNA, the CDR3 is TGTGCCAGCTCACCGCAAGGCGAGGGGGTTACGCAGTATTTT.

The CDR3: CASSTRLAGAYEQYF. CDR3 sequence (DNA): TGTGCCAGCAGCACCAGACTAGCGGGGGCCTACGAGCAGTACTTC. The rearrangement links TRBV5-5 to TRBJ2-7, with 12 bases matching TRBD2. The junction had 4 bases not matched to a gene; V was cut back by 4 bases and J by 2 bases. This CDR3 has 15 residues. CDR1 SGHKS and CDR2 YYEKEE come from the germline V gene (reference sequence).

This CDR3 is CASSQEVMQGAFF. The CDR3 DNA is TGCGCCAGCAGCCAAGAAGTTATGCAGGGAGCTTTCTTT. This rearrangement joins TRBV4-1 to TRBJ1-1; TRBD1 might be the D (5 bases). V lost 0 bases and J 10 bases, leaving 12 bases between the germline ends. The length of the CDR3 is 13 residues. Per the germline V gene, CDR1 is MGHRA and CDR2 is YSYEKL.

V and J are TRBV27 and TRBJ1-2; tentatively, D is TRBD1 (6 bases). Germline V gives CDR1 MNHEY, CDR2 SMNVEV (reference sequence). V was pared by 6 bases and J by 3 bases, with 14 bases between. The CDR3 is 14 amino acids. The DNA for the CDR3 is TGTGCCAGCAGCCCGGGGGGGGCTTACTATGGCTACACCTTC. Translated, it gives CASSPGGAYYGYTF.

In regard to this clone: Other DNA sequences of this sample code for an identical CDR3. The V call is TRBV28, the J call TRBJ2-1; 9 positions match TRBD2. V was pared by 6 bases and J by 4 bases, with 4 bases of the junction left unmatched. The CDR3 has 14 residues. Per the germline V gene, CDR1 is MDHEN and CDR2 is SYDVKM. The CDR3 DNA is TGTGCCAGCAGCCGGACTAGCGTGTACAATGAGCAGTTCTTC. This encodes CASSRTSVYNEQFF.

This clone was detected a few times. This sample includes further DNA sequences coding for the same CDR3. The chain uses TRBV19 and TRBJ2-2; D call uncertain. This CDR3 is built from 14 residues. Deletions cut 3 bases from V and 4 bases from J, with 9 bases between. Germline CDR1 and CDR2: LNHDA and SQIVND (reference sequence). The CDR3 reads CASSIGGVTGELFF. The DNA for the CDR3 is TGTGCCAGTAGTATCGGCGGAGTCACCGGGGAGCTGTTTTTT. Looking up the rest from reference TRBV19 and TRBJ2-2 gives the full variable domain: DGGITQSPKYLFRKEGQNVTLSCEQNLNHDAMYWYRQDPGQGLRLIYYSQIVNDFQKGDIAEGYSVSREKKESFPLTVTSAQKNPTAFYLCASSIGGVTGELFFGEGSRLTVL.

This chain uses TRBV9 with TRBJ2-1; TRBD1 might be the D (6 bases). Germline V gene sequence: CDR1 SGDLS, CDR2 YYNGEE. V lost 0 bases and J 4 bases, leaving 14 bases between the germline ends. The CDR3 sequence is 16 residues long. CDR3 in DNA: TGTGCCAGCAGCGTAGTAGGGGGTAGGGCGTACAATGAGCAGTTCTTC. Residues: CASSVVGGRAYNEQFF.

This clone was found a few times. The genes are TRBV6-1 and TRBJ1-1; D remains unclear. Germline V gene lookup returns CDR1 MNHNS and CDR2 SASEGT. The CDR3 runs to 13 residues. Trimming left V 10 bases short and J 4 bases short, with 16 bases between. CDR3 in amino acids: CAIRGPGGTEAFF. The CDR3 DNA reads as TGTGCCATACGTGGTCCGGGAGGCACTGAAGCTTTCTTT.

The chain employs TRBV6-1 and TRBJ2-1, with D perhaps TRBD2 (6 bases). Per the germline V gene, CDR1 is MNHNS and CDR2 is SASEGT. V was pared by 0 bases and J by 0 bases, with 6 bases between. The CDR3 is 15 residues long. CDR3 DNA sequence: TGTGCCAGCAGTGAAGCGGGGGGCTCCTACAATGAGCAGTTCTTC. It is translated as CASSEAGGSYNEQFF.

The chain links TRBV11-2 to TRBJ1-3; D call uncertain. V gave up 5 bases and J gave up 2 bases, with 19 bases separating them. This CDR3 comprises 17 residues. CDR1 is SGHAT, CDR2 FQNNGV, per germline. In nucleotides, the CDR3 is TGTGCCAGCAGCCTACCCGTAGTCCCGCGGACTGGAAACACCATATATTTT. Protein: CASSLPVVPRTGNTIYF.

This clone has only a few counts. The V gene is TRBV5-1, the J gene TRBJ1-1, with 9 nucleotides matching TRBD1. Germline CDR1 and CDR2: SGHRS and YFSETQ. Trimming cost V 4 bases and J 2 bases; bases outside gene matches: 6. The CDR3 is 15 amino acids. CDR3 nucleotide sequence: TGCGCCAGCAGCCCCGGACAGGGGTTCAACACTGAAGCTTTCTTT. Amino acids: CASSPGQGFNTEAFF.

This chain joins TRBV15 and TRBJ2-7; D possibly corresponds to TRBD1 (5 bases). V dropped 3 bases and J dropped 1 base, with 13 bases sitting between them. CDR3 length: 15 amino acids. Germline V gives CDR1 LNHNV, CDR2 YYDKDF (reference sequence). CDR3 region: CATSRGRGRSYEQYV. The DNA of the CDR3 is TGTGCCACCAGCAGGGGAAGGGGAAGATCCTACGAGCAGTACGTC.

The chain uses TRBV7-8 and TRBJ2-5; tentative D call: TRBD2 (6 bases). The germline V gene has CDR1 SGHVS and CDR2 FQNEAQ. The CDR3 runs to 14 residues. Deletions cut 0 bases from V and 4 bases from J, with 9 bases between. The CDR3: CASSLAGGSETQYF. CDR3 nucleotides: TGTGCCAGCAGCTTAGCGGGGGGTTCAGAGACCCAGTACTTC.